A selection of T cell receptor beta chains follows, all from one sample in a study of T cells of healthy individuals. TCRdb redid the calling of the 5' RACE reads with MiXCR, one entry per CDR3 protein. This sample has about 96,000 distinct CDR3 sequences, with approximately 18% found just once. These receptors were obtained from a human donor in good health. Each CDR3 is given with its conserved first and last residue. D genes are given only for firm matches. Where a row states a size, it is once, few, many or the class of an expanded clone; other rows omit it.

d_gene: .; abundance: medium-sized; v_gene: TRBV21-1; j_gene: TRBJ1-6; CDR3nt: TGTGCCAGCAGCAAAGCCAGGGGAAATTCACCCCTCCACTTT; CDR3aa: CASSKARGNSPLHF
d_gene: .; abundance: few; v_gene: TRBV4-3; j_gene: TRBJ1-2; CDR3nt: TGCGCCAGCAGCCAAGAACGCAGTAACTATGGCTACACCTTC; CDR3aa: CASSQERSNYGYTF
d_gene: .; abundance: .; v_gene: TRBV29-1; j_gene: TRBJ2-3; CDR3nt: TGCAGCGGTGAAGCAGATACGCAGTATTTT; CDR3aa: CSGEADTQYF
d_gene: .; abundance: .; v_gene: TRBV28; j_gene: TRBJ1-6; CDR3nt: TGTGCCAGCAGTCCCCCGAGACAAGCCGTTTATAATTCACCCCTCCACTTT; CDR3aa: CASSPPRQAVYNSPLHF
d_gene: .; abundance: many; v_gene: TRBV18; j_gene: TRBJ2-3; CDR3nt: TGTGCCAGCTCACCGGTCGAGGCAGATACGCAGTATTTT; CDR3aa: CASSPVEADTQYF
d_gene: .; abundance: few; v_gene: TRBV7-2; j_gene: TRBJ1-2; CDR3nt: TGTGCCAGCAGTTACGTGACACATTATAACTATGGCTACACCTTC; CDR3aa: CASSYVTHYNYGYTF
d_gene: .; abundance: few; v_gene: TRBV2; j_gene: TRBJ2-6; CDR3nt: TGTGCCAGCAGTGGCCAAGTCCTGACTTTC; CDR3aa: CASSGQVLTF
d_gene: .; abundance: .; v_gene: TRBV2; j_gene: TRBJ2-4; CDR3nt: TGTGCCAGCAGCTACAGGGCTGCCACCAAAAACATTCAGTACTTC; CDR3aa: CASSYRAATKNIQYF
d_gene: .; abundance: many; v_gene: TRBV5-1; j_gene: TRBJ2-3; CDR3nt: TGCGCCAGCACCTTACTAGGCGGGGATACGCAGTATTTT; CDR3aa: CASTLLGGDTQYF
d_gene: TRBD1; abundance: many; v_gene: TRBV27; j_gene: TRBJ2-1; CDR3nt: TGTGCCAGCAGCCGGGACAGGGTAAACTACAATGAGCAGTTCTTC; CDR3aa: CASSRDRVNYNEQFF
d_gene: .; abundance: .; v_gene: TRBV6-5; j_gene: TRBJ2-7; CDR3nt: TGTGCCAGCAGTCCCGGGGACACAAGATACGAGCAGTACTTC; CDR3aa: CASSPGDTRYEQYF
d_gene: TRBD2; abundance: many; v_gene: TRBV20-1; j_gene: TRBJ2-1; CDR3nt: TGCAGTGCTAACACTTGGACTAGCGGGGGGAATGAGCAGTTCTTC; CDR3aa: CSANTWTSGGNEQFF
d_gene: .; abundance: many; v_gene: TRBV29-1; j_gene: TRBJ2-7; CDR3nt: TGCAGCGTTGAAGGAACTGGCTACGAGCAGTACTTC; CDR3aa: CSVEGTGYEQYF
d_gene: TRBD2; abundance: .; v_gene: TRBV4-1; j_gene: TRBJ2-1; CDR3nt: TGCGCCAGCAGACCTGGACTAGCGGGGTCCAATGAGCAGTTCTTC; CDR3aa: CASRPGLAGSNEQFF
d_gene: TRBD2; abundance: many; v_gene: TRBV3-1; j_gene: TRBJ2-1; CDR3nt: TGTGCCAGCACCCAACCGGGACTAGCGACCGGTGAGCAGTTCTTC; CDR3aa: CASTQPGLATGEQFF
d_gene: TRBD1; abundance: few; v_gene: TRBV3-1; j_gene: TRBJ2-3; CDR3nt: TGTGCCAGCAGGAACCGGGACAGTGTCACAGATACGCAGTATTTT; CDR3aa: CASRNRDSVTDTQYF
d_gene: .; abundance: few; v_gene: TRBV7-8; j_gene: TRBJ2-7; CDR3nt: TGTGCCAGCAGCTGGAACCGACAGGGAGGCTACGAGCAGTACTTC; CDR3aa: CASSWNRQGGYEQYF
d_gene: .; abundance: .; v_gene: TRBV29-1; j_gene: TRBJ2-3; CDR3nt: TGCAGCGTTGAAGGCGGTACGGGAATAAGCACAGATACGCAGTATTTT; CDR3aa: CSVEGGTGISTDTQYF
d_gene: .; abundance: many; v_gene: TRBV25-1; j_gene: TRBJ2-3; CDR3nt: TGTGCCAGCGGGGTAAATACGCAGTATTTT; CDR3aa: CASGVNTQYF
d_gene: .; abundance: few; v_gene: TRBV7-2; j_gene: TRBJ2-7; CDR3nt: TGTGCCAGCAGCTCGGGTCGATACGAGCAGTACTTC; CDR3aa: CASSSGRYEQYF
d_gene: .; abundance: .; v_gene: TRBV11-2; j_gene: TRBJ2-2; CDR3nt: TGTGCCAGCAGCTTAGGGACAGTGAGCGGGGAGCTGTTTTTT; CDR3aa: CASSLGTVSGELFF
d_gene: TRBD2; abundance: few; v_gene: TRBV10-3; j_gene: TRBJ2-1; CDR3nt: TGTGCCATCAGACATGGTATAGGGACTAGCGGGGACAATGAGCAGTTCTTC; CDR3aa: CAIRHGIGTSGDNEQFF
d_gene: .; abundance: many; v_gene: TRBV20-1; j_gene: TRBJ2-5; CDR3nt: TGCAGTGCCAGTCCCCGGGACTTACAAGAGACCCAGTACTTC; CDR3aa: CSASPRDLQETQYF
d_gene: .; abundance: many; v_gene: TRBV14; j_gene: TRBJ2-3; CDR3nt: TGTGCCAGCAGCCAAGCCCCAGGGGGCACAGATACGCAGTATTTT; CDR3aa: CASSQAPGGTDTQYF
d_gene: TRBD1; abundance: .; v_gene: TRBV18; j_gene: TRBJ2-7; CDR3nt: TGTGCCAGCTCACCACAAAGTGTGACAGGGGACGAGCAGTACTTC; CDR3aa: CASSPQSVTGDEQYF
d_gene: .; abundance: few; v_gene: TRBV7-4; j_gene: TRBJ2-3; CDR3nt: TGTGCCAGCAGCGCTAATAGGGGGGATACGCAGTATTTT; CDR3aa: CASSANRGDTQYF
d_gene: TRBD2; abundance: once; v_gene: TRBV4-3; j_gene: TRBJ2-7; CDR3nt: TGCGCCAGCAGCCAAGAATCGGCTAGCGGGTTTTCCTACGAGCAGTACTTC; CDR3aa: CASSQESASGFSYEQYF
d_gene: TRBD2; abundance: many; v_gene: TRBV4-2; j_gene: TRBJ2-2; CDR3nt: TGTGCCAGCAGGCAAACCCCCCTAGCGGGAGTTAGTGGGGAGCTGTTTTTT; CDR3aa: CASRQTPLAGVSGELFF
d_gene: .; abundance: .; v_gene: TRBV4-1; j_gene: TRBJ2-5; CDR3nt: TGCGCCAGCAGCCAAGATTCGGGACCGGACCAAGAGACCCAGTACTTC; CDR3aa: CASSQDSGPDQETQYF
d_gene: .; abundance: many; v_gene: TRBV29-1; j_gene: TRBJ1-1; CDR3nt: TGCAGCGTTGTAGGTATGAGGACTGAAGCTTTCTTT; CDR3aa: CSVVGMRTEAFF
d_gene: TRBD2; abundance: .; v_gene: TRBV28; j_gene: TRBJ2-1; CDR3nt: TGTGCCAGCAGTGACGGGGGGGCCATCAATGAGCAGTTCTTC; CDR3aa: CASSDGGAINEQFF
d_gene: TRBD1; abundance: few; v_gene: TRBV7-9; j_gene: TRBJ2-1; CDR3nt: TGTGCCAGCAGCCCCCCAGGGGGTTCCTTGCAGTTCTTC; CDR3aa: CASSPPGGSLQFF
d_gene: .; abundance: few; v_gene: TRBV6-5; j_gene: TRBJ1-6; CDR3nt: TGTGCCAGCAGTTACGAAGGACAAGGTTCACCCCTCCACTTT; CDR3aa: CASSYEGQGSPLHF
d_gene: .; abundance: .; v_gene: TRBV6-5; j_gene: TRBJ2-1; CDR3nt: TGTGCCAGCAGTTACGGGTCAGGGGCGAATGAGCAGTTCTTC; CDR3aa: CASSYGSGANEQFF
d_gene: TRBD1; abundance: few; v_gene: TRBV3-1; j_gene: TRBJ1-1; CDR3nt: TGTGCCAGCAGCCCCCAACCCAGGGGGCAAGAAGCTTTCTTT; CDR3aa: CASSPQPRGQEAFF
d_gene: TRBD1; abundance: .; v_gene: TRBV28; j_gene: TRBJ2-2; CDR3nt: TGTGCCAGCAAAAGACAGGGCGCGAACACCGGGGAGCTGTTTTTT; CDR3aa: CASKRQGANTGELFF
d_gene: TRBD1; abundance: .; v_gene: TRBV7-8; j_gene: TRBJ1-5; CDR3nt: TGTGCCAGCAGCTTAGGGGATCCAAGGACAGGGGCAATCTCCAGCAATCAGCCCCAGCATTTT; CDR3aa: CASSLGDPRTGAISSNQPQHF
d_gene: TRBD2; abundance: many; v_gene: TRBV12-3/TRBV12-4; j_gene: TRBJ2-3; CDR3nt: TGTGCCAGCAGTACTAGCGGGAGCACAGATACGCAGTATTTT; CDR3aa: CASSTSGSTDTQYF
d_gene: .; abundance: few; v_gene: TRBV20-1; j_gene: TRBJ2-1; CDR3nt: TGCAGTGCTAAGACGTCTACCTACAATGAGCAGTTCTTC; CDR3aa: CSAKTSTYNEQFF
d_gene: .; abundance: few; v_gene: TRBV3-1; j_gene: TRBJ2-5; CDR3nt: TGTGCCAGCAGCCGAACGGGGGCCAACCAAGAGACCCAGTACTTC; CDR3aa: CASSRTGANQETQYF
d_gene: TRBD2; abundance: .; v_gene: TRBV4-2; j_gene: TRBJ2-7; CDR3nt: TGTGCCAGCAGCCAAGGAGGACTAGCGGGAGGGACGTCCTACGAGCAGTACTTC; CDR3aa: CASSQGGLAGGTSYEQYF
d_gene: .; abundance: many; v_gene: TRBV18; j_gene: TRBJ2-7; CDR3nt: TGTGCCAGCTCCTTAGTCGGGGGTTACGAGCAGTACTTC; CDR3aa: CASSLVGGYEQYF
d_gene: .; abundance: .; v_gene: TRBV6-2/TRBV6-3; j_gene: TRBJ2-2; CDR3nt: TGTGCCAGCAGTTACTCTTCGCTAACCGGGGAGCTGTTTTTT; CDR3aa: CASSYSSLTGELFF
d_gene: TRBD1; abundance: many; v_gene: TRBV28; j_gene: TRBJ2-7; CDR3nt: TGTGCCAGCAGTTTAGGGACAGGGGATTTCTACGAGCAGTACTTC; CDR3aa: CASSLGTGDFYEQYF
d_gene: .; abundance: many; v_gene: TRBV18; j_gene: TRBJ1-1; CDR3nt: TGTGCCAGCTCACCCGATCAGCACACTGAAGCTTTCTTT; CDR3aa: CASSPDQHTEAFF
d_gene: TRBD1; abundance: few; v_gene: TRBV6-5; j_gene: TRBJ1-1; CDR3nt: TGTGCCAGCAGTCTACAGGGGGCGCGAGTTGATGAAGCTTTCTTT; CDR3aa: CASSLQGARVDEAFF
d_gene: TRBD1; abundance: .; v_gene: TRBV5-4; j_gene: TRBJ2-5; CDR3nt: TGTGCCAGCAGCCGGGACAGTGGATGGAGCACGGAGACCCAGTACTTC; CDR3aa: CASSRDSGWSTETQYF
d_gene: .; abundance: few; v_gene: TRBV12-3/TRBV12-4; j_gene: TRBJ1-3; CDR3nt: TGTGCCAGCACCCAGCGGGGGTCTGGAAACACCATATATTTT; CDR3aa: CASTQRGSGNTIYF